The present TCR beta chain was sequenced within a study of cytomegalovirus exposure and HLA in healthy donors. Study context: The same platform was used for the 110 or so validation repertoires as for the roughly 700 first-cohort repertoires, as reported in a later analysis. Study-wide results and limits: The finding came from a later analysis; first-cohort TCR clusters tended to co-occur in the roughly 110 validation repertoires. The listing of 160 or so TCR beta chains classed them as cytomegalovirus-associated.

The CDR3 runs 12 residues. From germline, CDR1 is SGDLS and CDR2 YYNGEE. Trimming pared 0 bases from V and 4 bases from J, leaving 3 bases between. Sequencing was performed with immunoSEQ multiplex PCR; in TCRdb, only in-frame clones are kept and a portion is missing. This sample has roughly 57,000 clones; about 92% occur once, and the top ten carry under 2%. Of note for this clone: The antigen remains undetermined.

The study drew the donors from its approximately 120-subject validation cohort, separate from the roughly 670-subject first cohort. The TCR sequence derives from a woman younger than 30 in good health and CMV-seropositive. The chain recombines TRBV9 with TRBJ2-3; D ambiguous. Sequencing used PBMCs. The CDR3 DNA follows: TGTGCCAGCAGCGTAGGAGCAGATACGCAGTATTTT. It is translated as CASSVGADTQYF.